The 25 T cell receptor beta chains presented below share a single source sample, sequenced in a study of blood T cell repertoires in COVID-19. Profiling relied on immunoSEQ multiplex PCR, and the TCRdb table lists in-frame clones only, not all of them. The repertoire holds about 140,000 clones, with about 80% as singletons. The sample comprised PBMCs or T cells enriched from blood (not recorded which). Receptor source: a woman in her late teens or twenties who had been exposed to COVID-19.

The chain employs TRBV30 and TRBJ1-3; tentatively, D is TRBD1 (5 bases). Germline V CDR1 and CDR2: GTSNPN, SVGIG (reference sequence). Trimming cost V 1 base and J 8 bases, with 18 bases left between them. CDR3 length: 15 residues. CDR3: CAWSEGQSAADTIYF. The DNA for the CDR3 is TGTGCCTGGAGTGAGGGGCAGTCGGCCGCGGACACCATATATTTT.

The chain combines TRBV5-6 with TRBJ2-7; 9 positions match TRBD1. The germline gives CDR1 SGHDT, CDR2 YYEEEE. V trimming: 4 bases; J trimming: 6 bases; junction bases outside the gene matches: 11. The CDR3 consists of 15 residues. CDR3 loop: CASSGGQGPESEQYF. CDR3 bases: TGTGCCAGCAGCGGGGGACAGGGTCCGGAGTCCGAGCAGTACTTC.

The V and J genes are TRBV6-5 and TRBJ2-7; the D gene is possibly TRBD2 (5 bases). This CDR3 is built from 14 residues. V lost 6 bases to trimming and J lost 3 bases, with 15 bases between them. The germline V gene has CDR1 MNHEY and CDR2 SVGAGI. The CDR3, as DNA: TGTGCCAGCAGCGACGGCTTTGGAGGCTACGAGCAGTACTTC. Amino acid sequence: CASSDGFGGYEQYF.

The chain joins TRBV7-9 to TRBJ1-4, with a tentative D call TRBD1 (6 bases). Trimming cost V 5 bases and J 7 bases, with 17 bases left between them. The CDR3 runs 15 residues. The V gene's germline CDR1 is SEHNR and CDR2 FQNEAQ (reference sequence). The CDR3 DNA sequence: TGTGCCAGCAGCCGTGGGGGGGCCCCGGGTGAAAAACTGTTTTTT. It codes for CASSRGGAPGEKLFF.

This chain connects TRBV7-9 to TRBJ1-1; 7 bases fit TRBD1. This CDR3 has 13 amino acids. The germline V gene has CDR1 SEHNR and CDR2 FQNEAQ (reference sequence). The J segment lost 5 bases and the V segment lost 2 bases, leaving 2 bases of the junction unmatched. This chain's CDR3 is CASSLTGATEAFF. CDR3 nucleotide sequence: TGTGCCAGCAGCTTAACAGGGGCTACTGAAGCTTTCTTT.

This rearrangement joins TRBV12-3 or TRBV12-4 to TRBJ2-1, with no clear D. V was shortened by 2 bases and J by 8 bases, with 7 bases between the two germline ends. The CDR3 has 12 residues. The CDR3 sequence is CASSLYADEQFF. The CDR3 coding sequence is TGTGCCAGCAGTTTATATGCGGATGAGCAGTTCTTC.

Regarding this clone: The sample carries other DNA sequences with the same CDR3. The V gene is TRBV19, the J gene TRBJ2-7; 10 positions agree with TRBD1. The CDR3 loop spans 13 amino acids. The junction had 2 bases not matched to a gene; V was cut back by 5 bases and J by 4 bases. Germline V gene sequence: CDR1 LNHDA, CDR2 SQIVND (reference sequence). CDR3 in amino acids: CASSAGQGYEQYF. The CDR3 coding sequence is TGTGCCAGTAGTGCGGGACAGGGGTACGAGCAGTACTTC.

The rearrangement uses TRBV5-1 and TRBJ2-7; D is perhaps TRBD2 (5 bases). The CDR3 consists of 14 residues. Germline V gene data show CDR1 as SGHRS and CDR2 as YFSETQ. The germline V and J ends were trimmed by 0 bases and 6 bases, with 13 bases remaining between them. The CDR3, as DNA: TGCGCCAGCAGCTTGGGCGAGGGCCATAGCGAGCAGTACTTC. It yields the protein CASSLGEGHSEQYF. The variable domain in full, completed from reference TRBV5-1 and TRBJ2-7, reads KAGVTQTPRYLIKTRGQQVTLSCSPISGHRSVSWYQQTPGQGLQFLFEYFSETQRNKGNFPGRFSGRQFSNSRSEMNVSTLELGDSALYLCASSLGEGHSEQYFGPGTRLTVT.

V gene TRBV7-9 combines with J gene TRBJ1-5; no definite D call. The CDR3 contains 12 residues. V was pared by 4 bases and J by 3 bases, with 4 bases between. Germline CDR1 is SEHNR and CDR2 is FQNEAQ (reference sequence). This chain's CDR3 is CASSSFNQPQHF. CDR3 coding DNA: TGTGCCAGCAGCTCTTTCAATCAGCCCCAGCATTTT.

The genes are TRBV2 and TRBJ2-2; D not certain. Germline V gene lookup returns CDR1 SNHLY and CDR2 FYNNEI. Between the trimmed V and J ends, which lost 4 bases and 2 bases, there was a span of 20 bases. The CDR3 covers 18 residues. CDR3 in DNA: TGTGCCAGCAGTGTAATTGGCGGCGGCAACCTAAACACCGGGGAGCTGTTTTTT. It yields the protein CASSVIGGGNLNTGELFF.

This sequence joins TRBV9 and TRBJ1-2; no definite D call. V was cut by 0 bases and J by 1 base, with 7 bases left in between. Germline CDR1 is SGDLS and CDR2 is YYNGEE. The CDR3 is 14 amino acids. CDR3 nucleotides: TGTGCCAGCAGCGTAGAAGCAAGTAACTATGGCTACACCTTC. Amino acids: CASSVEASNYGYTF. Full variable domain (remainder filled in from reference TRBV9 and TRBJ1-2): DSGVTQTPKHLITATGQRVTLRCSPRSGDLSVYWYQQSLDQGLQFLIQYYNGEERAKGNILERFSAQQFPDLHSELNLSSLELGDSALYFCASSVEASNYGYTFGSGTRLTVV.

The J gene is TRBJ1-1, the V gene TRBV2, with 8 nucleotides matching TRBD1. The CDR3 consists of 13 residues. Trimming at V came to 9 bases and at J to 3 bases, leaving 6 bases not matched to a gene. In germline, CDR1 is SNHLY, CDR2 FYNNEI. This CDR3 is CASSDRGYTEAFF. CDR3 in DNA: TGTGCCAGTTCCGACAGGGGCTACACTGAAGCTTTCTTT.

V is TRBV2 and J is TRBJ2-1; perhaps TRBD2 as D (6 bases). CDR1 and CDR2 from the germline V gene are SNHLY and FYNNEI. V lost 4 bases and J lost 6, with 7 bases in between. The CDR3 spans 12 residues. CDR3 coding DNA: TGTGCCAGCAGTGCCGGGGGCAATGAGCAGTTCTTC. Protein: CASSAGGNEQFF.

The chain has TRBV6-5 and TRBJ2-7; TRBD2 agrees at 9 bases. CDR3 size: 15 residues. CDR1 and CDR2 from the germline V gene are MNHEY and SVGAGI. V shed 0 bases, J shed 4 bases, and the junction held 4 bases outside the gene matches. The CDR3 DNA is TGTGCCAGCAGTTACTCACAAGCGGGAGGATACGAGCAGTACTTC. Encoded protein: CASSYSQAGGYEQYF.

The J gene is TRBJ2-1, the V gene TRBV18; the match to TRBD2 covers 8 bases. Per germline, CDR1 KGHSH and CDR2 LQKENI. CDR3 length: 15 amino acids. Trimming took 3 bases from V and 3 from J; bases not matched to a gene: 4. Here the CDR3 reads CASSPERELYNEQFF. The CDR3 DNA reads as TGTGCCAGCTCACCGGAGCGGGAGCTCTACAATGAGCAGTTCTTC.

In this sample, this clone turned up once. V usage is TRBV19 and J usage is TRBJ1-2; D unclear. Germline CDR1 LNHDA, CDR2 SQIVND (reference sequence). The CDR3 has 13 amino acids. V lost 6 bases to trimming and J lost 2 bases, with 10 bases between them. The chain's CDR3 is CASSTRENYGYTF. The CDR3, as DNA: TGTGCCAGTAGCACCCGGGAGAACTATGGCTACACCTTC.

This clone has more than one count but fewer than ten. The chain links TRBV29-1 to TRBJ1-6; 8 bases line up with TRBD1. CDR1 and CDR2 from the germline V gene are SQVTM and ANQGSEA. Germline trimming cut 6 bases from V and 6 bases from J; bases unmatched to any gene: 7. The CDR3 contains 14 residues. The CDR3 loop is CSVQTGVFNSPLHF. CDR3 sequence (DNA): TGCAGCGTCCAGACAGGGGTGTTTAATTCACCCCTCCACTTT.

The chain carries TRBV19 and TRBJ2-2; D uncertain. Germline-derived CDR1 and CDR2 are LNHDA and SQIVND (reference sequence). The CDR3 runs 10 residues. DNA of the CDR3: TGTGCGAGGTGTGAGGGGGAGCTGTTTTTT. Its translation: CARCEGELFF.

The chain combines TRBV3-1 (or the pseudogene TRBV3-2) with TRBJ2-1, with a tentative D call TRBD2 (6 bases). This CDR3 region has 15 residues. The V gene lost 6 bases and the J gene lost 12 bases, with 24 bases spanning the gap. Germline CDR1 reads LGHDT; CDR2 reads YNNKEL (reference sequence). The CDR3 DNA is TGTGCCAGCAGTCAGGGAGGCGGCAGTAATTACTGGCAGTTCTTC. Translated: CASSQGGGSNYWQFF.

The chain has TRBV7-2 and TRBJ1-1, with a weak D call TRBD1 (5 bases). V was clipped by 1 base and J by 4 bases, with 13 bases between them. Germline lookup yields CDR1 SGHTA and CDR2 FQGNSA. The CDR3 consists of 15 residues. The CDR3 DNA sequence: TGTGCCAGCAGCTTAGATGGAGGGGTGGGCACTGAAGCTTTCTTT. Its translation: CASSLDGGVGTEAFF.

This chain joins TRBV28 and TRBJ1-5; 10 nucleotides align to TRBD1. The J segment lost 5 bases and the V segment lost 5 bases, leaving 6 bases of the junction unmatched. This CDR3 has 15 amino acids. The germline CDR1 and CDR2 sequences are MDHEN and SYDVKM. The CDR3 loop is CASSGMGTGDQPQHF. The CDR3 nucleotides are TGTGCCAGCAGTGGAATGGGGACAGGGGATCAGCCCCAGCATTTT.

This clone was counted a single time. The gene calls are TRBV7-2 and TRBJ2-7, with 7 bases lining up with TRBD2. Germline-derived CDR1 and CDR2 are SGHTA and FQGNSA. The CDR3 covers 14 residues. Trimming took 3 bases from V and 4 from J; bases not matched to a gene: 6. In nucleotides, the CDR3 is TGTGCCAGCAGCTTCCCGGGAGGCCAGTACGAGCAGTACTTC. Translating it yields CASSFPGGQYEQYF.

The chain joins TRBV9 to TRBJ2-1, with TRBD2 matching 8 bases. CDR3 length: 14 amino acids. The ends lost 4 bases at V and 7 bases at J; junction bases unmatched: 7. The germline V gene has CDR1 SGDLS and CDR2 YYNGEE. The CDR3 DNA is TGTGCCAGCAGCAGCGGGAGACTCGGAAATGAGCAGTTCTTC. Translating it yields CASSSGRLGNEQFF.

The chain combines TRBV10-2 with TRBJ1-3, with a weak D call TRBD1 (5 bases). The germline V and J ends were trimmed by 5 bases and 0 bases, with 11 bases remaining between them. This CDR3 has 15 residues. Per germline, CDR1 WSHSY and CDR2 SAAADI. CDR3 in DNA: TGCGCCAGCAGTAGACAGTCCACCTCTGGAAACACCATATATTTT. This translates into CASSRQSTSGNTIYF.

The chain combines TRBV19 with TRBJ2-1; the match to TRBD1 covers 8 bases. J lost 0 bases, V lost 3 bases, and 1 base had no gene match. Germline values: CDR1 LNHDA, CDR2 SQIVND (reference sequence). This CDR3 has 15 residues. CDR3 residues: CASSIQGASYNEQFF. The CDR3, as DNA: TGTGCCAGTAGTATCCAGGGGGCCTCCTACAATGAGCAGTTCTTC. Full variable domain (missing parts from reference TRBV19 and TRBJ2-1): DGGITQSPKYLFRKEGQNVTLSCEQNLNHDAMYWYRQDPGQGLRLIYYSQIVNDFQKGDIAEGYSVSREKKESFPLTVTSAQKNPTAFYLCASSIQGASYNEQFFGPGTRLTVL.